These 23 T cell receptor beta chains were all obtained from the same sample, sequenced in a study of blood T cell repertoires in COVID-19. Repertoires were generated with immunoSEQ multiplex PCR, while TCRdb's copy carries only in-frame clones and drops some. The table has 180,000 or so clones, about 86% seen once; the top ten hold roughly 3.9%. Sequenced input: peripheral blood. The receptors were gathered from a man between 18 and 29 years old with active or convalescent COVID-19.

The chain couples TRBV6-2 or TRBV6-3 to TRBJ1-5; a weak D match, TRBD1 (6 bases). The germline V and J ends were trimmed by 6 bases and 0 bases, with 12 bases remaining between them. The CDR3 has 15 amino acids. Germline V gives CDR1 MNHEY, CDR2 SVGEGT. CDR3 nucleotide sequence: TGTGCCAGCAGCCCCACAGGGAATAGCAATCAGCCCCAGCATTTT. It encodes CASSPTGNSNQPQHF.

The chain is built from TRBV13 and TRBJ2-7, with 7 bases that match TRBD1. V lost 4 bases to trimming and J lost 3 bases; unmatched junction nucleotides: 3. CDR3 length: 13 amino acids. Per germline, CDR1 PRHDT and CDR2 FYEKMQ (reference sequence). CDR3 coding DNA: TGTGCCAGCAGCTCGGACAGGAGCTACGAGCAGTACTTC. Translating it yields CASSSDRSYEQYF. The variable domain in full, with the rest retrieved from reference TRBV13 and TRBJ2-7, is AAGVIQSPRHLIKEKRETATLKCYPIPRHDTVYWYQQGPGQDPQFLISFYEKMQSDKGSIPDRFSAQQFSDYHSELNMSSLELGDSALYFCASSSDRSYEQYFGPGTRLTVT.

This clone was recorded once. The chain uses TRBV29-1 and TRBJ1-2; D gene uncertain. Germline assignment: CDR1 SQVTM and CDR2 ANQGSEA. The CDR3 runs to 11 residues. Trimming took 3 bases from V and 8 from J, leaving 10 bases between them. CDR3 nucleotides: TGCAGCGTTGATGAGGGCGAAGGCTACACCTTC. Translating gives CSVDEGEGYTF. Filled out from reference TRBV29-1 and TRBJ1-2, the complete variable domain reads SAVISQKPSRDICQRGTSLTIQCQVDSQVTMMFWYRQQPGQSLTLIATANQGSEATYESGFVIDKFPISRPNLTFSTLTVSNMSPEDSSIYLCSVDEGEGYTFGSGTRLTVV.

This clone was seen only a few times. The chain carries TRBV3-1 (or the pseudogene TRBV3-2) and TRBJ2-7; 10 positions agree with TRBD2. Germline loops: CDR1 LGHDT, CDR2 YNNKEL (reference sequence). The CDR3 loop spans 16 amino acids. V dropped 4 bases and J dropped 5; count of bases not matched to a gene: 11. CDR3: CASSREPGLAWNEQYF. The CDR3, as DNA: TGTGCCAGCAGCCGAGAACCGGGACTAGCGTGGAACGAGCAGTACTTC.

The V gene is TRBV6-5, the J gene TRBJ2-1; weak D call: TRBD2 (6 bases). Germline V lookup: CDR1 MNHEY, CDR2 SVGAGI. V was pared by 1 base and J by 2 bases, with 9 bases between. This CDR3 is 15 amino acids long. The CDR3 DNA sequence: TGTGCCAGCAGTTACTTGGACTACGCCTACAATGAGCAGTTCTTC. Amino acids: CASSYLDYAYNEQFF.

V is TRBV6-5 and J is TRBJ1-1, with 10 positions matching TRBD1. Germline values: CDR1 MNHEY, CDR2 SVGAGI. There are 14 residues in the CDR3. The trim removed 1 base at V and 8 bases at J, leaving 4 bases unmatched. The CDR3 loop is CASSYWDRGSEAFF. The CDR3, as DNA: TGTGCCAGCAGTTACTGGGACAGGGGCTCCGAAGCTTTCTTT.

The chain joins TRBV7-5 to TRBJ1-5. TRBV7-5 is a pseudogene segment. The CDR3 is 13 amino acids. The CDR3 bases are TGTGCCAGAAGCCGGTTGCCTCATCAGCCCCAGCATTTT. Amino acids: CARSRLPHQPQHF.

The V and J genes are TRBV30 and TRBJ1-2; 7 bases fit TRBD1. Germline CDR1 GTSNPN, CDR2 SVGIG (reference sequence). The CDR3 has 13 residues. V lost 6 bases to trimming and J lost 4 bases; unmatched junction nucleotides: 8. In DNA form, the CDR3 reads TGTGCCTGTGGGACAGAGCGAGGCTATGGCTACACCTTC. As protein: CACGTERGYGYTF. The full variable domain, rest sourced from reference TRBV30 and TRBJ1-2, is SQTIHQWPATLVQPVGSPLSLECTVEGTSNPNLYWYRQAAGRGLQLLFYSVGIGQISSEVPQNLSASRPQDRQFILSSKKLLLSDSGFYLCACGTERGYGYTFGSGTRLTVV.

The rearrangement uses TRBV27 and TRBJ1-2; TRBD1 matches at 7 bases. Germline CDR1 MNHEY, CDR2 SMNVEV (reference sequence). After removal of 5 bases from V and 8 bases from J, the junction contained 17 bases not matched to a gene. The CDR3 consists of 16 residues. Here the CDR3 reads CASSPHSTQGESGYTF. The DNA of the CDR3 is TGTGCCAGCAGTCCCCACTCCACCCAGGGGGAAAGCGGCTACACCTTC.

The rearrangement joins TRBV30 to TRBJ1-1; D call uncertain. Germline V gene sequence: CDR1 GTSNPN, CDR2 SVGIG (reference sequence). The V gene lost 2 bases and the J gene lost 11 bases, with 12 bases spanning the gap. The CDR3 has 11 residues. The CDR3 bases are TGTGCCTGGAGTAACGCAGGCTGGGCTTTCTTT. Its protein is CAWSNAGWAFF.

J is TRBJ2-2 and V is TRBV4-1, with a tentative D call TRBD1 (6 bases). The CDR3 is made up of 16 amino acids. Germline V gene sequence: CDR1 MGHRA, CDR2 YSYEKL. V was clipped by 6 bases and J by 6 bases, with 20 bases between them. The CDR3 loop reads CASRPQGQGFAGELFF. CDR3 bases: TGCGCCAGCAGGCCCCAGGGGCAGGGTTTTGCCGGGGAGCTGTTTTTT.

This clone has just one count. The genes are TRBV4-1 and TRBJ1-2, with D unresolved. The CDR3 is made up of 16 amino acids. The germline gives CDR1 MGHRA, CDR2 YSYEKL. Trimming cost V 3 bases and J 2 bases, with 16 bases left between them. The CDR3 protein is CASSHELGNLNYGYTF. The CDR3 region has the DNA TGCGCCAGCAGCCATGAACTAGGGAACTTGAACTATGGCTACACCTTC.

The chain links TRBV11-3 to TRBJ1-4; 7 nucleotides line up with TRBD1. J was trimmed by 0 bases and V by 5 bases; bases with no gene match: 3. CDR1 is SGHNT, CDR2 YENEEA, per germline. This CDR3 comprises 15 residues. The CDR3 DNA sequence: TGTGCCAGCAGCCCCCAGGGGGCAACTAATGAAAAACTGTTTTTT. Amino acids: CASSPQGATNEKLFF.

The chain is built from TRBV28 and TRBJ2-7, with TRBD1 matching 7 bases. The V gene's germline CDR1 is MDHEN and CDR2 SYDVKM. CDR3 length equals 21 residues. V dropped 5 bases and J dropped 0; count of bases not matched to a gene: 25. CDR3 region: CASSPPSSDRAFPISSYEQYV. CDR3 coding DNA: TGTGCCAGCAGTCCTCCTTCCTCCGACAGGGCCTTTCCCATAAGCTCCTACGAGCAGTACGTC.

The genes are TRBV19 and TRBJ1-5; 8 bases are a match to TRBD1. From germline, CDR1 is LNHDA and CDR2 SQIVND (reference sequence). The CDR3 covers 15 residues. The V and J ends lost 2 bases and 3 bases, in that order; junction bases with no gene match: 3. CDR3 protein: CASSISGGDNQPQHF. The CDR3, as DNA: TGTGCCAGTAGTATATCAGGGGGCGACAATCAGCCCCAGCATTTT.

V and J are TRBV7-3 and TRBJ2-2; D ambiguous. Trimming removed 4 bases from V and 7 bases from J, with 7 bases in between. CDR3 size: 12 residues. Germline V gives CDR1 SGHTA, CDR2 FQGTGA. The CDR3 spells CASSWPGGELFF. CDR3 DNA sequence: TGTGCCAGCAGCTGGCCGGGCGGGGAGCTGTTTTTT. Together with reference TRBV7-3 and TRBJ2-2, the CDR3 gives the full variable domain: GAGVSQTPSNKVTEKGKYVELRCDPISGHTALYWYRQSLGQGPEFLIYFQGTGAADDSGLPNDRFFAVRPEGSVSTLKIQRTERGDSAVYLCASSWPGGELFFGEGSRLTVL.

This clone was found a few times. V is TRBV7-9 and J is TRBJ1-2, with 9 bases fitting TRBD1. CDR3 size: 15 residues. Germline V lookup: CDR1 SEHNR, CDR2 FQNEAQ (reference sequence). The V and J ends lost 7 bases and 9 bases, in that order; junction bases with no gene match: 15. This CDR3 reads CASTSQEDRGGCYTF. The CDR3 DNA sequence: TGTGCCAGCACCTCCCAAGAGGACAGGGGTGGGTGCTACACCTTC.

CDR3: CASSLGLQETQYF. The CDR3 DNA reads as TGTGCCAGCAGCTTGGGACTACAAGAGACCCAGTACTTC. The chain is built from TRBV7-7 and TRBJ2-5, with 7 bases matching TRBD2. The length of the CDR3 is 13 residues. The germline gives CDR1 SSHAT, CDR2 FNYEAQ (reference sequence). J was trimmed by 2 bases and V by 3 bases; bases with no gene match: 0.

CDR3 amino acids: CASSFRIVDRGYEQYV. For the CDR3, the DNA is TGTGCCAGCAGTTTTCGTATTGTCGACAGGGGCTACGAGCAGTACGTC. The V gene is TRBV27, the J gene TRBJ2-7, with 8 bases matching TRBD1. There are 16 residues in the CDR3. The ends lost 3 bases at V and 3 bases at J; junction bases unmatched: 10. CDR1 is MNHEY and CDR2 is SMNVEV in the germline V gene (reference sequence).

The genes are TRBV29-1 and TRBJ2-7; tentative D call: TRBD1 (5 bases). Trimming stripped 4 bases from V and 6 bases from J, with 10 bases between. Germline V gene data show CDR1 as SQVTM and CDR2 as ANQGSEA. CDR3 length: 11 amino acids. The CDR3 reads CSVVQVGEQYF. In DNA, the CDR3 is TGCAGCGTTGTACAGGTAGGCGAGCAGTACTTC.

CDR3 region: CASSIVGGGLWYEQFF. For the CDR3, the DNA is TGTGCCAGTAGTATAGTGGGCGGGGGGCTTTGGTATGAGCAGTTCTTC. The rearrangement links TRBV19 to TRBJ2-1; 8 bases map to TRBD2. Germline V CDR1 and CDR2: LNHDA, SQIVND (reference sequence). The length of the CDR3 is 16 residues. V lost 1 base and J lost 8; bases outside the gene matches: 10.

The V call is TRBV29-1, the J call TRBJ1-4, with D possibly being TRBD1 (6 bases). The germline V and J ends were trimmed by 1 base and 4 bases, with 10 bases remaining between them. This CDR3 region has 14 residues. Germline loops: CDR1 SQVTM, CDR2 ANQGSEA. CDR3 sequence (DNA): TGCAGCGTTGAAGTGACAGGCCTTAATGAAAAACTGTTTTTT. It specifies CSVEVTGLNEKLFF.

The V call is TRBV19, the J call TRBJ1-4; D gene uncertain. Germline V gene data show CDR1 as LNHDA and CDR2 as SQIVND (reference sequence). Trimming left V 3 bases short and J 8 bases short, with 16 bases between. This CDR3 is built from 15 residues. In DNA form, the CDR3 reads TGTGCCAGTAGTATCGTCACGGGAAGCGTCGAAAAACTGTTTTTT. As protein: CASSIVTGSVEKLFF.